Below, 27 T cell receptor beta chains from the same sample are listed, as sequenced in a study of tumor and adjacent non-tumor tissue in lung cancer. This sample's RNA came from whole unsorted tissue. TCRbeta libraries were built with three rounds of nested PCR, modified from ARM-PCR. Each CDR3 protein is one row after TCRdb ran MiXCR on the multiplex PCR reads. Among under 95,000 distinct CDR3 sequences listed, roughly 70% were seen once. The sequenced sample consisted of lung tumor tissue. The receptors here all came from a man aged 55 to 70 with non-small cell lung cancer.

This clonotype was recorded many times. The rearrangement uses TRBV4-3 and TRBJ2-4; 7 nucleotides agree with TRBD1. The CDR3 length is 15 residues. Germline lookup yields CDR1 LGHNA and CDR2 YSLEER. Trimming at V came to 6 bases and at J to 4 bases, leaving 9 bases not matched to a gene. Here the CDR3 DNA reads TGCGCCAGCAGTCCAAACAGGGGCGTTAAAAACATTCAGTACTTC. It yields the protein CASSPNRGVKNIQYF.

The J gene is TRBJ2-3, the V gene TRBV29-1; D is perhaps TRBD1 (5 bases). The CDR3 runs 15 residues. CDR1 is SQVTM, CDR2 ANQGSEA, per germline. V was clipped by 4 bases and J by 3 bases, with 17 bases between them. The CDR3 bases are TGCAGCGTTGTTGGCGGCAGGGATAGTACAGATACGCAGTATTTT. Its translation is CSVVGGRDSTDTQYF.

This clonotype has a count of ten or more. This chain links TRBV5-5 with TRBJ2-4; no definite D call. V was cut by 1 base and J by 0 bases, with 11 bases left in between. Germline lookup yields CDR1 SGHKS and CDR2 YYEKEE (reference sequence). The CDR3 extends over 16 amino acids. DNA of the CDR3: TGTGCCAGCAGCTTGATTGGATTACTAGCCAAAAACATTCAGTACTTC. It yields the protein CASSLIGLLAKNIQYF.

As regards this clonotype: One end of the junction does not line up with germline, which may come from a read error. The chain has TRBV5-1 and TRBJ1-1; D possibly corresponds to TRBD1 (6 bases). The CDR3 covers 11 residues. CDR1 and CDR2 (germline): SGHRS, YFSETQ. Here the CDR3 reads CVSSLGGAAFF. CDR3 bases: TGCGTCAGCAGCTTGGGGGGGGCTGCATTCTTT. Full variable domain (outside the CDR3, taken from reference TRBV5-1 and TRBJ1-1): KAGVTQTPRYLIKTRGQQVTLSCSPISGHRSVSWYQQTPGQGLQFLFEYFSETQRNKGNFPGRFSGRQFSNSRSEMNVSTLELGDSALYLCVSSLGGAAFFGQGTRLTVV.

As for this clonotype: A much larger clone is a single base away; this may be a read error. The CDR3 DNA follows: TGCGCCAGCAGCCCGACAGGGGGAAACTACAAGCAGTACTTC. This encodes CASSPTGGNYKQYF. The J gene is TRBJ2-7, the V gene TRBV5-1; 9 nucleotides align to TRBD1. Germline V gene sequence: CDR1 SGHRS, CDR2 YFSETQ. The length of the CDR3 is 14 residues. The whole variable domain, remainder taken from reference TRBV5-1 and TRBJ2-7, is KAGVTQTPRYLIKTRGQQVTLSCSPISGHRSVSWYQQTPGQGLQFLFEYFSETQRNKGNFPGRFSGRQFSNSRSEMNVSTLELGDSALYLCASSPTGGNYKQYFGPGTRLTVT.

The CDR3 DNA reads TGTGCCAGCAGACCAGGACAGGGGAGGGGCGAGCAGTACTTC. The encoded protein is CASRPGQGRGEQYF. This chain connects TRBV6-4 to TRBJ2-7; 9 nucleotides match TRBD1. The CDR3 is made up of 14 amino acids. Germline CDR1 reads MRHNA; CDR2 reads SNTAGT. Germline trimming cut 6 bases from V and 6 bases from J; bases unmatched to any gene: 9.

The table lists this clonotype with a few counts. The J gene is TRBJ2-7, the V gene TRBV12-3 or TRBV12-4, with TRBD2 matching 7 bases. The length of the CDR3 is 18 residues. The V gene end was trimmed by 11 bases and the J gene end by 8 bases; junction bases not matched to a gene: 30. The CDR3 nucleotides are TGTGCCTGTAGTTTCGCGGGGGACGTAGCGGACCCCACTAAAAAGCAGTACTTC. Its translation: CACSFAGDVADPTKKQYF.

The J gene is TRBJ1-2, the V gene TRBV18; no firm D call. CDR1 is KGHSH, CDR2 LQKENI, per germline. The CDR3 has 18 amino acids. V lost 1 base, J lost 6 bases, and 24 bases lay in between. As DNA, the CDR3 is TGTGCCAGCTCACCACAGCAGGCCCTCAGAAGCGGAATCAATGGCTACACCTTC. Its translation is CASSPQQALRSGINGYTF.

Worth noting for this clonotype: Given a much more abundant clone one base away, this may be a read error. The rearrangement joins TRBV12-1 to TRBJ2-3; TRBD1, the D gene given by the table, was not confirmed from the DNA. TRBV12-1 is marked as a pseudogene. The CDR3 covers 15 residues. Here the CDR3 reads CAGSSVGRGVNTHYF. The DNA for the CDR3 is TGTGCCGGCAGCTCCGTTGGGCGGGGTGTAAATACGCACTATTTT.

Points on this clonotype: Likely a read error: the CDR3 ends without its conserved phenylalanine or tryptophan. The chain carries TRBV12-3 or TRBV12-4 and TRBJ2-7, with 7 bases aligning to TRBD2. The CDR3 spans 18 residues. This CDR3 is CASGFAGDVADPTKNQYL. The DNA for the CDR3 is TGTGCCAGCGGTTTCGCGGGGGACGTAGCGGACCCCACTAAAAACCAGTACCTC.

Points on this clonotype: One base away lies a much larger clone, so this may be a sequencing read error. This sequence joins TRBV5-4 and TRBJ1-2, with D tentatively TRBD1 (6 bases). The V gene's germline CDR1 is SGHNT and CDR2 YYREEE (reference sequence). There are 13 residues in the CDR3. V was trimmed by 6 bases and J by 6 bases, leaving 15 bases between them. In DNA form, the CDR3 reads TGTGCCAGCAACTTTAGTACAGGGAATGGCTACACCTTC. Encoded protein: CASNFSTGNGYTF.

V and J are TRBV6-5 and TRBJ2-7; perhaps TRBD1 as D (7 bases). With 0 bases removed from V and 2 bases from J, the gap between germline ends came to 11 bases. This CDR3 has 15 amino acids. Germline CDR1 MNHEY, CDR2 SVGAGI. This CDR3 reads CASSYSTGTAYEQYF. The CDR3, as DNA: TGTGCCAGCAGTTACTCGACAGGGACTGCCTACGAGCAGTACTTC.

This chain links TRBV4-3 with TRBJ2-1; D is undetermined. The closer fit of TRBJ2-7 to the DNA end suggests the J call may be wrong. The CDR3 has 14 amino acids. Germline V gene lookup returns CDR1 LGHNA and CDR2 YSLEER. Here the CDR3 DNA reads TGCGCCAGCAGCCAAGATCTGTCGTACAATGAGCAGTACGTC. It is translated as CASSQDLSYNEQYV.

A remark on this clonotype: One end of the junction is discordant with germline, which a read error may explain. The DNA for the CDR3 is TGTGTCAGCAGCCTAGGGCGGGACCCGTGGGGAGTGAACACTGAAGCTTTCTTT. It codes for CVSSLGRDPWGVNTEAFF. The chain employs TRBV7-9 and TRBJ1-1, with a weak D call TRBD1 (5 bases). This CDR3 has 18 amino acids. Germline V gene sequence: CDR1 SEHNR, CDR2 FQNEAQ (reference sequence).

Notes on this clonotype: A read error may be the cause here, since a much bigger clone is one base away. The chain couples TRBV4-2 to TRBJ2-5, with 7 bases that match TRBD2. The CDR3 is made up of 14 amino acids. Germline V CDR1 and CDR2: LGHNA, YNFKEQ. The CDR3 sequence: CASSQRGSQESQYF. CDR3 coding DNA: TGTGCCAGCAGCCAGCGGGGGTCTCAAGAGTCCCAGTACTTC.

The chain has TRBV11-1 and TRBJ2-1; 14 bases line up with TRBD2. The CDR3 sequence is 17 residues long. Germline lookup yields CDR1 SGHAT and CDR2 FQDESV (reference sequence). V trimming: 7 bases; J trimming: 1 base; junction bases outside the gene matches: 6. This chain's CDR3 is CASIGGLAGVSYNEQFF. CDR3 nucleotide sequence: TGTGCCAGCATAGGGGGACTAGCGGGAGTTTCCTACAATGAGCAGTTCTTC.

This clonotype was detected many times. The V gene is TRBV25-1, the J gene TRBJ2-3, with TRBD2 matching over 8 bases. J lost 0 bases, V lost 4 bases, and 9 bases had no gene match. This CDR3 region has 17 residues. In germline, CDR1 is MGHDK, CDR2 SYGVNS. CDR3 nucleotides: TGTGCCAGCAGTGTGGTAACCATAGCGGGGAGCACAGATACGCAGTATTTT. It encodes CASSVVTIAGSTDTQYF.

As for this clonotype: A read error may account for a junction end that differs from germline. The rearrangement uses TRBV12-3 or TRBV12-4 and TRBJ2-1; 11 nucleotides match TRBD2. CDR3 length: 14 amino acids. The CDR3 here is CASSLAGGSDEQFF. CDR3 nucleotides: TGTGCCAGCAGTCTAGCGGGGGGCTCGGATGAGCAGTTCTTC.

A single count supports this clonotype. This clone may be a read error of a much larger clone one base away. V usage is TRBV28 and J usage is TRBJ2-1; D is uncertain. The germline CDR1 and CDR2 sequences are MDHEN and SYDVKM. The V and J ends lost 2 bases and 5 bases respectively, with 10 bases between them. This CDR3 comprises 14 residues. The CDR3 spells CASSLRRLDNEQFF. The DNA of the CDR3 is TGTGCCAGCAGTTTAAGGAGACTTGACAATGAGCAGTTCTTC.

A note on this clonotype: At one boundary the junction diverges from the germline segment, which might be a read error. This sequence joins TRBV5-4 and TRBJ1-2; 9 nucleotides line up with TRBD1. Germline CDR1 is SGHNT and CDR2 is YYREEE (reference sequence). The CDR3 covers 14 residues. The CDR3 DNA is TGTGCCAACAGCCCTACGCGACAGGGGGATGGCTACACCTTC. Its translation: CANSPTRQGDGYTF.

In regard to this clonotype: The CDR3 carries no conserved terminal phenylalanine or tryptophan, so it likely arises from a read error. The chain employs TRBV25-1 and TRBJ2-1; 7 nucleotides agree with TRBD2. Germline V gene data show CDR1 as MGHDK and CDR2 as SYGVNS. The CDR3 is made up of 14 amino acids. V lost 4 bases, J lost 0 bases, and 0 bases stayed unmatched. CDR3 sequence: CASSGTSSYNEQFI. In DNA, the CDR3 is TGTGCCAGCAGTGGGACTAGCTCCTACAATGAGCAGTTCATC.

Points on this clonotype: With a much larger clone just one base away, this may be a read error. This rearrangement joins TRBV20-1 to TRBJ2-7; D uncertain. Germline V CDR1 and CDR2: DFQATT, SNEGSKA (reference sequence). The ends were cut back, 7 bases at V and 2 bases at J, with 9 bases in the middle. This CDR3 is 11 amino acids long. The CDR3 nucleotides are TGCAGTGTTAGTCGGGCCTACGAGCAGTACTTC. Its translation is CSVSRAYEQYF.

The CDR3: CSSRTDANTQYF. The CDR3 coding sequence is TGCAGCTCTCGGACAGACGCAAATACGCAGTATTTT. The genes are TRBV29-1 and TRBJ2-3; weak D call: TRBD1 (6 bases). Germline assignment: CDR1 SQVTM and CDR2 ANQGSEA. Trimming cost V 8 bases and J 7 bases, with 16 bases left between them. CDR3 length: 12 amino acids.

In its sample, this clonotype was seen many times. The chain combines TRBV6-6 with TRBJ2-2; possible D gene TRBD1, 5 bases. V was shortened by 6 bases and J by 4 bases, with 9 bases between the two germline ends. The CDR3 is 13 residues long. Germline CDR1 and CDR2: MNHNY and SVGAGI (reference sequence). The CDR3 region is CASSLTVTGELFF. The CDR3 region has the DNA TGTGCCAGCAGCCTGACAGTCACCGGGGAGCTGTTTTTT.

This clonotype was observed a handful of times. The V call is TRBV5-1, the J call TRBJ1-3; D unresolved. V lost 4 bases and J lost 1, with 15 bases in between. Germline loops: CDR1 SGHRS, CDR2 YFSETQ. The CDR3 is 16 residues long. DNA of the CDR3: TGCGCCAGCAGCCCGGGCGGGGTAAATTCTGGAAACACCATATATTTT. Translated, it gives CASSPGGVNSGNTIYF.

As concerns this clonotype: The junction departs from the called germline gene at one end, perhaps through a read error. The chain carries TRBV11-3 and TRBJ2-1; no firm D call. The CDR3 has 14 amino acids. Germline CDR1 reads SGHNT; CDR2 reads YENEEA. The CDR3, as DNA: TGTACCAGCACCAAACAGAGCTCCCACAATGAGCAGTCCTTC. Amino acids: CTSTKQSSHNEQSF.

This clonotype was seen many times. The chain employs TRBV20-1 and TRBJ1-4; TRBD1 matches at 7 bases. Germline V lookup: CDR1 DFQATT, CDR2 SNEGSKA (reference sequence). The CDR3 contains 15 residues. V lost 6 bases, J lost 3 bases, and 10 bases stayed unmatched. CDR3 residues: CSANPWTGSNEKLFF. Here the CDR3 DNA reads TGCAGTGCCAACCCCTGGACAGGATCTAATGAAAAACTGTTTTTT.